Shown below are 5 T cell receptor beta chains from a single sample sequenced in a study of blood T cell repertoires in COVID-19. Here immunoSEQ multiplex PCR was the method, and the copy in TCRdb shows in-frame clones only, minus some. The table has just over 90,000 clones, 70% to 80% seen once; the top ten hold less than 20%. The sequenced sample consisted of peripheral blood. Receptor source: a human donor in a cohort sampled during active COVID-19.

This rearrangement joins TRBV28 to TRBJ1-1; no clear D gene. V lost 8 bases and J 5 bases, leaving 9 bases between the germline ends. The CDR3 covers 11 residues. Germline V gene data show CDR1 as MDHEN and CDR2 as SYDVKM. The CDR3 region has the DNA TGTGCCAGCGCCTCGAGTACTGAAGCTTTCTTT. This codes for CASASSTEAFF. Using reference TRBV28 and TRBJ1-1 for the parts outside the CDR3, the full variable domain is DVKVTQSSRYLVKRTGEKVFLECVQDMDHENMFWYRQDPGLGLRLIYFSYDVKMKEKGDIPEGYSVSREKKERFSLILESASTNQTSMYLCASASSTEAFFGQGTRLTVV.

This rearrangement joins TRBV28 to TRBJ2-7; TRBD2 aligns across 8 bases. Losses at the gene ends were 7 bases for V and 6 bases for J; bases not matched to a gene: 11. The CDR3 loop spans 14 amino acids. CDR1 is MDHEN, CDR2 SYDVKM, per germline. CDR3 sequence: CASTVAGRSAEQYF. The DNA of the CDR3 is TGTGCCAGCACCGTAGCGGGAAGATCCGCCGAGCAGTACTTC.

The chain recombines TRBV19 with TRBJ2-2, with 9 bases matching TRBD2. From germline, CDR1 is LNHDA and CDR2 SQIVND (reference sequence). The junction had 12 bases not matched to a gene; V was cut back by 10 bases and J by 6 bases. The CDR3 has 15 residues. The CDR3 sequence: CATCAGGIGSGELFF. The DNA for the CDR3 is TGTGCCACGTGTGCGGGGGGGATTGGTTCCGGGGAGCTGTTTTTT.

The rearrangement uses TRBV7-9 and TRBJ2-6; weak D call: TRBD2 (5 bases). Germline values: CDR1 SEHNR, CDR2 FQNEAQ (reference sequence). The CDR3 has 18 residues. The germline V and J ends were trimmed by 5 bases and 0 bases, with 17 bases remaining between them. CDR3 protein: CASSQRGLKGSGANVLTF. CDR3 bases: TGTGCCAGCAGCCAGAGAGGGCTTAAGGGCTCTGGGGCCAACGTCCTGACTTTC. Complete variable domain (other parts from reference TRBV7-9 and TRBJ2-6): DTGVSQNPRHKITKRGQNVTFRCDPISEHNRLYWYRQTLGQGPEFLTYFQNEAQLEKSRLLSDRFSAERPKGSFSTLEIQRTEQGDSAMYLCASSQRGLKGSGANVLTFGAGSRLTVL.

In DNA form, the CDR3 reads TGTGCCAGCAGCCAAGCCCGGGGTGGGGTGACGGGTGGCTACACCTTC. It is translated as CASSQARGGVTGGYTF. V gene TRBV4-2 combines with J gene TRBJ1-2; D is unresolved. Germline CDR1 LGHNA, CDR2 YNFKEQ. Deletions cut 1 base from V and 7 bases from J, with 19 bases between. The length of the CDR3 is 16 residues.